This paragraph reports one T cell receptor (beta chain). Profiling relied on immunoSEQ multiplex PCR, and the TCRdb table lists in-frame clones only, not all of them. Of about 200,000 clones listed, 70% to 90% are singletons. The source of the sample is a study of blood T cell repertoires in COVID-19. Germline lookup yields CDR1 SGHNT and CDR2 YYREEE (reference sequence). The germline V and J ends were trimmed by 3 bases and 1 base, with 14 bases remaining between them. This CDR3 is built from 15 residues. The source is a human donor with active or convalescent COVID-19. The donor label of this sample is uncertain. Sequencing used peripheral blood. The chain couples TRBV5-4 to TRBJ2-7; TRBD1 might be the D (6 bases). CDR3 region: CASSWSGTKSYEQYF. The CDR3 bases are TGTGCCAGCAGCTGGTCCGGGACAAAGTCCTACGAGCAGTACTTC.